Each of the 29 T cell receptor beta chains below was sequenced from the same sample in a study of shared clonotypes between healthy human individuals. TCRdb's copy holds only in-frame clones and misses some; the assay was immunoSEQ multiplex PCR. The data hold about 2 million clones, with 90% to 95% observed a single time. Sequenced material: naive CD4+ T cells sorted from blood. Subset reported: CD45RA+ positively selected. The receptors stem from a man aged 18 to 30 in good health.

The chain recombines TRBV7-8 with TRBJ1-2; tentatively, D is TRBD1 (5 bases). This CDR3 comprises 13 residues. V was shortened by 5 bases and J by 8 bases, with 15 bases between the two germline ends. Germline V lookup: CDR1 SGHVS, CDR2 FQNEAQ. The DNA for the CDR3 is TGTGCCAGCAGCCCAGGAAAGGGGCAAGGCTACACCTTC. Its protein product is CASSPGKGQGYTF.

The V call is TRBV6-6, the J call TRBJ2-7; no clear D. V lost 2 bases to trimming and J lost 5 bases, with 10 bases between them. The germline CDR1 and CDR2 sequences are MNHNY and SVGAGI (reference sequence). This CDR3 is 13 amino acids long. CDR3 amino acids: CASSYGPEHEQYF. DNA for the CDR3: TGTGCCAGCAGTTACGGGCCAGAGCACGAGCAGTACTTC.

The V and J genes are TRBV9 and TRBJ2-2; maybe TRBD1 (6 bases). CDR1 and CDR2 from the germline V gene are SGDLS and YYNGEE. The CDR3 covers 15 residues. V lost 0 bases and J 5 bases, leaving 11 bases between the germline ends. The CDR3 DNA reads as TGTGCCAGCAGCGTAGGGACAGAGGGAACCGGGGAGCTGTTTTTT. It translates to CASSVGTEGTGELFF. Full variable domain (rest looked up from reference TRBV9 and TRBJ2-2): DSGVTQTPKHLITATGQRVTLRCSPRSGDLSVYWYQQSLDQGLQFLIQYYNGEERAKGNILERFSAQQFPDLHSELNLSSLELGDSALYFCASSVGTEGTGELFFGEGSRLTVL.

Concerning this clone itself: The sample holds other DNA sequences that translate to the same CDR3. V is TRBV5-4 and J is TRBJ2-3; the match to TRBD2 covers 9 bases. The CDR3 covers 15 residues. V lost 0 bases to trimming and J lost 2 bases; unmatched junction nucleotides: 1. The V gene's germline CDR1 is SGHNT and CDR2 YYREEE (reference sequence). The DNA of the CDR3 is TGTGCCAGCAGCTTGGCTAGCGGGGACACAGATACGCAGTATTTT. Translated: CASSLASGDTDTQYF.

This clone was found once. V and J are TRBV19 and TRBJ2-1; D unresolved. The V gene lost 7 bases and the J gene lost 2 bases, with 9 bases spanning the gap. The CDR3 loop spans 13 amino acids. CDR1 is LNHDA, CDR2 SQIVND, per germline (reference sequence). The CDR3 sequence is CASTRGPYNEQFF. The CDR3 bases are TGTGCCAGTACCCGCGGACCCTACAATGAGCAGTTCTTC. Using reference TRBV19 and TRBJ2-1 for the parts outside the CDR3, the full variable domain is DGGITQSPKYLFRKEGQNVTLSCEQNLNHDAMYWYRQDPGQGLRLIYYSQIVNDFQKGDIAEGYSVSREKKESFPLTVTSAQKNPTAFYLCASTRGPYNEQFFGPGTRLTVL.

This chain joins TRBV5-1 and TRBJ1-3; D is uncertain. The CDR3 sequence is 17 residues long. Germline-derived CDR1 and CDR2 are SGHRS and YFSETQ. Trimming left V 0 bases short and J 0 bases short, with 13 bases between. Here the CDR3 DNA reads TGCGCCAGCAGCTTGGAGGCCGGGGTTTTCTCTGGAAACACCATATATTTT. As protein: CASSLEAGVFSGNTIYF.

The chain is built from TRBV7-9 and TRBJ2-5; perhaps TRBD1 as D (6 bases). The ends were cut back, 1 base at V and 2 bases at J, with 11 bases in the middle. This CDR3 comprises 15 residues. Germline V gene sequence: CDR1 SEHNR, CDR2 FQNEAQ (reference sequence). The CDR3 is CASSLGRGTQETQYF. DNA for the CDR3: TGTGCCAGCAGCTTAGGCAGGGGAACACAAGAGACCCAGTACTTC.

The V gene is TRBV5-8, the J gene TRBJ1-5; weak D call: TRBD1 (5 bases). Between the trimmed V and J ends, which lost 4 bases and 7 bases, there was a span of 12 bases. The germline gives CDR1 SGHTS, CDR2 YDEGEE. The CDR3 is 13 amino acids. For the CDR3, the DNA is TGTGCCAGCAGCCGGGGCTTGGTCCAGCCCCAGCATTTT. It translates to CASSRGLVQPQHF.

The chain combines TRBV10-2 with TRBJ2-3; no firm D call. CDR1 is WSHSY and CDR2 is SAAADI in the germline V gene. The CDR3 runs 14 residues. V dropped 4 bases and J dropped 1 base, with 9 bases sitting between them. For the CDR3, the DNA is TGCGCCAGCAGTGGCAGAGGAGGCACAGATACGCAGTATTTT. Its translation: CASSGRGGTDTQYF.

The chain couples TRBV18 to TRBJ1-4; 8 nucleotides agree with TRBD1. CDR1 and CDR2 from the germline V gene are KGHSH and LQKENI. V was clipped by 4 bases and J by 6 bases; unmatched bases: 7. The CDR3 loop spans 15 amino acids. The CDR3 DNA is TGTGCCAGCTCACTCCGGACAGGGACGGATGAAAAACTGTTTTTT. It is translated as CASSLRTGTDEKLFF.

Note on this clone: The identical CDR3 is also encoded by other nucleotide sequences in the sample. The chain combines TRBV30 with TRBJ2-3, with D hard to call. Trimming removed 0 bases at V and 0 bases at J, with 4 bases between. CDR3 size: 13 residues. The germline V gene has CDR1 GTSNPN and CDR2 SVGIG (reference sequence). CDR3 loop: CAWSVGSTDTQYF. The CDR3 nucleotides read TGTGCCTGGAGTGTTGGAAGCACAGATACGCAGTATTTT. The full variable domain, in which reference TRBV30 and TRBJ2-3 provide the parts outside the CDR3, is SQTIHQWPATLVQPVGSPLSLECTVEGTSNPNLYWYRQAAGRGLQLLFYSVGIGQISSEVPQNLSASRPQDRQFILSSKKLLLSDSGFYLCAWSVGSTDTQYFGPGTRLTVL.

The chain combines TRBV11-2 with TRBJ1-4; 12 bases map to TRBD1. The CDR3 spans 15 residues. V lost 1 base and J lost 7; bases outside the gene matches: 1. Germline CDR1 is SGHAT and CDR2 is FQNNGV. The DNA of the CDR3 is TGTGCCAGCAGCTTAGGGGACAGGGGGCTTGAAAAACTGTTTTTT. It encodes CASSLGDRGLEKLFF.

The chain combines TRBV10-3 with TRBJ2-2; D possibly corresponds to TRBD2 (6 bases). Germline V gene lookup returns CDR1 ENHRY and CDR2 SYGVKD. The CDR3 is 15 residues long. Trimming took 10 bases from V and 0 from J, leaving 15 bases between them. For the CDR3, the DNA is TGTGCCACAACGAGGGGAGGACCGAACACCGGGGAGCTGTTTTTT. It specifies CATTRGGPNTGELFF.

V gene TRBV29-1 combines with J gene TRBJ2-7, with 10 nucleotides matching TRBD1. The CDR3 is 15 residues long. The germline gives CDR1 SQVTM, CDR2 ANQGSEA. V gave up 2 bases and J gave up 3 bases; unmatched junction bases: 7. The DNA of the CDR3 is TGCAGCGTTGAAAAGGGAGGACAGGGGGTCTACGAGCAGTACTTC. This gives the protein CSVEKGGQGVYEQYF.

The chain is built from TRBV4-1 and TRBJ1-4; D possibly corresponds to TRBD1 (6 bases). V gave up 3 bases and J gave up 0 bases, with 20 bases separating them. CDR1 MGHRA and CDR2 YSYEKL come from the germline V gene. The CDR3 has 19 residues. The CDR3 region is CASSHRTAQSPTTNEKLFF. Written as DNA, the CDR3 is TGCGCCAGCAGCCACAGGACAGCCCAATCCCCCACAACTAATGAAAAACTGTTTTTT.

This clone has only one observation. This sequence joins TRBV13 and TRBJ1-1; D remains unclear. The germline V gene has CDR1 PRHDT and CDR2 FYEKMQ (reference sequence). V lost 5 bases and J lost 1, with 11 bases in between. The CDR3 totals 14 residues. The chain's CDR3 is CASSPEGWNTEAFF. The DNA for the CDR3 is TGTGCCAGCAGCCCCGAGGGTTGGAACACTGAAGCTTTCTTT.

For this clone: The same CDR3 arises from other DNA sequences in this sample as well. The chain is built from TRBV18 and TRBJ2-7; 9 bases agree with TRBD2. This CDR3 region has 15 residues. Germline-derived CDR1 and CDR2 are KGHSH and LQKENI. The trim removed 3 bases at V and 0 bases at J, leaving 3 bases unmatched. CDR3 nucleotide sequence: TGTGCCAGCTCACCTGCGGGGGGGAGCTCCTACGAGCAGTACTTC. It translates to CASSPAGGSSYEQYF.

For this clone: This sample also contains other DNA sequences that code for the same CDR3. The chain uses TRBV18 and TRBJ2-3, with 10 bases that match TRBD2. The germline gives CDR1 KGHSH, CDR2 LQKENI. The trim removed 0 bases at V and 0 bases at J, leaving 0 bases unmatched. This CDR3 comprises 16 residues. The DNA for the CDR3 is TGTGCCAGCTCACCACCGGGACTAGCGAGCACAGATACGCAGTATTTT. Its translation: CASSPPGLASTDTQYF.

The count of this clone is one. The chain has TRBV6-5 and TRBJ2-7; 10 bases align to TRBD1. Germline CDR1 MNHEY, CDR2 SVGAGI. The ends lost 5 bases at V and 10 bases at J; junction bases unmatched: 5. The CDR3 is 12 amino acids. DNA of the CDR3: TGTGCCAGCAGTGCGACAGGGGGCATCCAGTACTTC. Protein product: CASSATGGIQYF.

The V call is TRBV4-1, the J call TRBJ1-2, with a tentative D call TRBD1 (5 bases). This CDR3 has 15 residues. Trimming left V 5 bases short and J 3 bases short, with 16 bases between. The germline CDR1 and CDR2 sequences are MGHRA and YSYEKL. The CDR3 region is CASSLGAGLDYGYTF. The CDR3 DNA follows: TGCGCCAGCAGCTTAGGGGCAGGGTTAGACTATGGCTACACCTTC.

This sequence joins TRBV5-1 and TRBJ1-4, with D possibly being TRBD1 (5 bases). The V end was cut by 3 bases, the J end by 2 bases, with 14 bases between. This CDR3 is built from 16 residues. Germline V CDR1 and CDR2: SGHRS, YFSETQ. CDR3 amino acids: CASSSGEGTTNEKLFF. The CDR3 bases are TGCGCCAGCAGCTCTGGGGAGGGGACGACTAATGAAAAACTGTTTTTT.

The CDR3 loop reads CASSLDVRGTDTQYF. The DNA for the CDR3 is TGTGCCAGCAGCTTGGACGTCCGCGGGACAGATACGCAGTATTTT. The chain recombines TRBV5-4 with TRBJ2-3, with D perhaps matching TRBD2 (5 bases). The CDR3 has 15 amino acids. Trimming took 0 bases from V and 3 from J, leaving 11 bases between them. Germline assignment: CDR1 SGHNT and CDR2 YYREEE (reference sequence).

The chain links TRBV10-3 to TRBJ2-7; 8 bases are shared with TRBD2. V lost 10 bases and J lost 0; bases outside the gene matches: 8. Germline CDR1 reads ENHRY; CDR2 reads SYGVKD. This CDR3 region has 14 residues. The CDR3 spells CATLAGPLSYEQYF. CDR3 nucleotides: TGTGCCACCTTAGCGGGACCGCTCTCCTACGAGCAGTACTTC.

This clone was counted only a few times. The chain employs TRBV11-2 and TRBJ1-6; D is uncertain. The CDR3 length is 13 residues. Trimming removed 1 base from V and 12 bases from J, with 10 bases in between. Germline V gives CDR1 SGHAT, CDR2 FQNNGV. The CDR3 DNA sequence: TGTGCCAGCAGCTTAGGCCGAGCTATACCCCTCCACTTT. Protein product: CASSLGRAIPLHF.

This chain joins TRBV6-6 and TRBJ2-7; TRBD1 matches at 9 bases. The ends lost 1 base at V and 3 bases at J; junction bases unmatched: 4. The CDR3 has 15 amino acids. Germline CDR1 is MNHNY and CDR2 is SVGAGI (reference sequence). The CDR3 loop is CASSYWGGQGYEQYF. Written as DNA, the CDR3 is TGTGCCAGCAGTTACTGGGGGGGACAGGGCTACGAGCAGTACTTC.

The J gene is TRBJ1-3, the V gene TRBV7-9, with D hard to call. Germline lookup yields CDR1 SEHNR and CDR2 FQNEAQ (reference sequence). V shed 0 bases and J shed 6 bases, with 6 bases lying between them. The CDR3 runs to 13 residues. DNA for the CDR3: TGTGCCAGCAGCTTAGCTAGCGTAAACACCATATATTTT. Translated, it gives CASSLASVNTIYF.

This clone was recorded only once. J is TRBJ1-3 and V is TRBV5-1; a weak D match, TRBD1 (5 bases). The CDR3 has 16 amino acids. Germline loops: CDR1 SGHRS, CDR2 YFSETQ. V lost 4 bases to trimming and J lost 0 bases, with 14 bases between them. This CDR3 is CASSAGQDSSGNTIYF. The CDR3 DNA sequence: TGCGCCAGCAGCGCGGGGCAGGATAGCTCTGGAAACACCATATATTTT.

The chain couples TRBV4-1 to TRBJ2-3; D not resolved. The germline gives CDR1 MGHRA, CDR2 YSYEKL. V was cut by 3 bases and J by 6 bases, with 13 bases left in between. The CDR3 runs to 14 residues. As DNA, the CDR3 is TGCGCCAGCAGCCAGCTAGGAGTGCTGGATACGCAGTATTTT. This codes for CASSQLGVLDTQYF.

Here the CDR3 reads CASSLGTGREQYF. In DNA form, the CDR3 reads TGTGCCAGCAGCTTAGGGACAGGGAGGGAGCAGTACTTC. The chain carries TRBV7-9 and TRBJ2-7, with TRBD1 matching over 8 bases. With 1 base clipped from V and 7 bases from J, the junction kept 3 bases outside the gene matches. Germline loops: CDR1 SEHNR, CDR2 FQNEAQ (reference sequence). This CDR3 has 13 residues.